Presented here are 29 T cell receptor beta chains from one specimen sequenced in a study of control samples from healthy donors and cancer patients. The protocol was immunoSEQ multiplex PCR, while the TCRdb copy is restricted to in-frame clones and leaves out a portion. The table records 170,000 or so clones, 85% to 95% of them present only once. Input material: blood. Receptor source: a man younger than 35 in good health.

The chain couples TRBV28 to TRBJ1-6, with TRBD1 matching 7 bases. Germline CDR1 is MDHEN and CDR2 is SYDVKM. This CDR3 spans 17 amino acids. The V and J ends lost 5 bases and 0 bases, in that order; junction bases with no gene match: 7. DNA of the CDR3: TGTGCCAGCAGTCGACAGGGTGGTGTCTCCTATAATTCACCCCTCCACTTT. Translating gives CASSRQGGVSYNSPLHF. The variable domain in full, with the rest retrieved from reference TRBV28 and TRBJ1-6, is DVKVTQSSRYLVKRTGEKVFLECVQDMDHENMFWYRQDPGLGLRLIYFSYDVKMKEKGDIPEGYSVSREKKERFSLILESASTNQTSMYLCASSRQGGVSYNSPLHFGNGTRLTVT.

V and J are TRBV18 and TRBJ1-3; D uncertain. V was pared by 3 bases and J by 0 bases, with 6 bases between. The V gene's germline CDR1 is KGHSH and CDR2 LQKENI. CDR3 size: 14 residues. In DNA form, the CDR3 reads TGTGCCAGCTCACCGGCTTCCTCTGGAAACACCATATATTTT. This gives the protein CASSPASSGNTIYF.

The gene calls are TRBV18 and TRBJ1-3; D call uncertain. Germline CDR1 is KGHSH and CDR2 is LQKENI. V shed 2 bases and J shed 7 bases, with 12 bases lying between them. The CDR3 totals 14 residues. CDR3 region: CASSPMDARNTIYF. The CDR3 DNA reads as TGTGCCAGCTCACCAATGGATGCCAGGAACACCATATATTTT.

The chain uses TRBV29-1 and TRBJ1-4, with a tentative D call TRBD1 (6 bases). With 4 bases removed from V and 7 bases from J, the gap between germline ends came to 13 bases. This CDR3 region has 13 residues. Germline loops: CDR1 SQVTM, CDR2 ANQGSEA. The CDR3 coding sequence is TGCAGCGTTGGACCAGGGGTTAGTGAAAAACTGTTTTTT. It yields the protein CSVGPGVSEKLFF. Using reference TRBV29-1 and TRBJ1-4 for the parts outside the CDR3, the full variable domain is SAVISQKPSRDICQRGTSLTIQCQVDSQVTMMFWYRQQPGQSLTLIATANQGSEATYESGFVIDKFPISRPNLTFSTLTVSNMSPEDSSIYLCSVGPGVSEKLFFGSGTQLSVL.

The chain carries TRBV5-5 and TRBJ1-6, with D maybe TRBD1 (5 bases). The V end was cut by 4 bases, the J end by 8 bases, with 19 bases between. The length of the CDR3 is 16 residues. Germline loops: CDR1 SGHKS, CDR2 YYEKEE (reference sequence). CDR3 coding DNA: TGTGCCAGCAGCGTTACGCCGGGACGTGGCGATTCACCCCTCCACTTT. Protein: CASSVTPGRGDSPLHF.

The chain has TRBV30 and TRBJ2-1; 8 nucleotides align to TRBD1. CDR1 and CDR2 from the germline V gene are GTSNPN and SVGIG (reference sequence). CDR3 length: 15 amino acids. V shed 0 bases, J shed 10 bases, and the junction held 11 bases outside the gene matches. In DNA form, the CDR3 reads TGTGCCTGGAGTGTAGAGGACAGGGATTTGGGAGAGCAGTTCTTC. This gives the protein CAWSVEDRDLGEQFF.

The gene calls are TRBV7-8 and TRBJ2-3, with TRBD2 identical over 9 bases. The CDR3 spans 17 residues. Germline V gives CDR1 SGHVS, CDR2 FQNEAQ. The ends lost 5 bases at V and 2 bases at J; junction bases unmatched: 11. CDR3 DNA: TGTGCCAGCAGCCTGGGGCGGGCTAGCGGGGTCACAGATACGCAGTATTTT. This codes for CASSLGRASGVTDTQYF.

The V and J genes are TRBV25-1 and TRBJ2-5; tentatively, D is TRBD2 (5 bases). The germline CDR1 and CDR2 sequences are MGHDK and SYGVNS. Trimming left V 2 bases short and J 9 bases short, with 16 bases between. This CDR3 has 14 residues. The CDR3 protein is CASSEIQLTEAQYF. The CDR3 DNA follows: TGTGCCAGCAGTGAAATACAGCTGACGGAGGCCCAGTACTTC.

This chain uses TRBV2 with TRBJ1-6; 7 bases are shared with TRBD1. CDR1 and CDR2 from the germline V gene are SNHLY and FYNNEI. The CDR3 length is 14 residues. The V gene end was trimmed by 6 bases and the J gene end by 6 bases; junction bases not matched to a gene: 5. The CDR3 sequence is CASRATGPNSPLHF. The CDR3 DNA follows: TGTGCCAGCAGGGCGACAGGGCCTAATTCACCCCTCCACTTT.

This chain links TRBV2 with TRBJ2-5; D gene uncertain. Deletions cut 7 bases from V and 3 bases from J, with 12 bases between. The germline CDR1 and CDR2 sequences are SNHLY and FYNNEI. The CDR3 sequence is 13 residues long. The CDR3 protein is CASITTGEETQYF. In DNA form, the CDR3 reads TGTGCCAGCATAACAACCGGAGAAGAGACCCAGTACTTC.

CDR3 region: CASSLTGGLEAFF. CDR3 nucleotides: TGTGCCAGCAGTTTGACAGGGGGCCTTGAGGCTTTCTTT. This chain joins TRBV2 and TRBJ1-1, with TRBD1 matching over 10 bases. There are 13 residues in the CDR3. Germline V gives CDR1 SNHLY, CDR2 FYNNEI. The ends lost 5 bases at V and 11 bases at J; junction bases unmatched: 8.

The chain joins TRBV4-2 to TRBJ2-1; D is undetermined. V shed 6 bases and J shed 3 bases, with 18 bases lying between them. Germline CDR1 and CDR2: LGHNA and YNFKEQ. The CDR3 extends over 16 amino acids. CDR3 bases: TGTGCCAGCAGTCTAACTGGACCTTCGGACTACAATGAGCAGTTCTTC. The encoded protein is CASSLTGPSDYNEQFF.

The V call is TRBV5-1, the J call TRBJ2-3; 12 bases fit TRBD2. CDR3 length: 19 residues. The junction had 12 bases not matched to a gene; V was cut back by 4 bases and J by 0 bases. From germline, CDR1 is SGHRS and CDR2 YFSETQ. The CDR3, as DNA: TGCGCCAGCAGCCAACGCGGACTAGCGGGGACCACTAGCACAGATACGCAGTATTTT. This translates into CASSQRGLAGTTSTDTQYF.

The CDR3 bases are TGTGCCAGCAGTTTGGCGGGACAGGGGACGAACACTGAAGCTTTCTTT. Translated, it gives CASSLAGQGTNTEAFF. The chain employs TRBV27 and TRBJ1-1; 10 nucleotides agree with TRBD1. V lost 3 bases to trimming and J lost 1 base; unmatched junction nucleotides: 5. This CDR3 is 16 amino acids long. Germline lookup yields CDR1 MNHEY and CDR2 SMNVEV (reference sequence).

The chain couples TRBV5-4 to TRBJ2-7; D possibly matches TRBD1 or TRBD2 (6 bases each). With 0 bases removed from V and 1 base from J, the gap between germline ends came to 14 bases. CDR3 length: 16 residues. Germline CDR1 SGHNT, CDR2 YYREEE (reference sequence). CDR3 protein: CASSLARGALSYEQYF. The CDR3 DNA reads TGTGCCAGCAGCTTGGCTAGGGGGGCCTTGTCCTACGAGCAGTACTTC.

The gene calls are TRBV7-8 and TRBJ2-1, with TRBD2 matching 7 bases. Unmatched junction bases numbered 3, after V lost 5 bases and J lost 2 bases. This CDR3 spans 14 amino acids. Germline V lookup: CDR1 SGHVS, CDR2 FQNEAQ. In nucleotides, the CDR3 is TGTGCCAGCAGCCGAGGACTAGCCTACAATGAGCAGTTCTTC. Protein sequence: CASSRGLAYNEQFF. Full variable domain (outside the CDR3, taken from reference TRBV7-8 and TRBJ2-1): GAGVSQSPRYKVAKRGQDVALRCDPISGHVSLFWYQQALGQGPEFLTYFQNEAQLDKSGLPSDRFFAERPEGSVSTLKIQRTQQEDSAVYLCASSRGLAYNEQFFGPGTRLTVL.

Comment on this clone: This specimen includes other DNA sequences encoding the same CDR3. The chain recombines TRBV3-1 (or the pseudogene TRBV3-2) with TRBJ1-1; D ambiguous. Trimming cost V 0 bases and J 2 bases, with 7 bases left between them. The CDR3 extends over 14 amino acids. Germline-derived CDR1 and CDR2 are LGHDT and YNNKEL (reference sequence). The CDR3 sequence is CASSQEGGNTEAFF. For the CDR3, the DNA is TGTGCCAGCAGCCAAGAAGGCGGAAACACTGAAGCTTTCTTT.

The V gene is TRBV29-1, the J gene TRBJ1-3, with unresolved D. Germline values: CDR1 SQVTM, CDR2 ANQGSEA. The CDR3 runs to 13 residues. Trimming removed 5 bases from V and 0 bases from J, with 8 bases in between. The CDR3 nucleotides read TGCAGCGTTACCAGAAACTCTGGAAACACCATATATTTT. It is translated as CSVTRNSGNTIYF.

This clone was observed once. V and J are TRBV10-3 and TRBJ2-6; unclear D gene. V gave up 0 bases and J gave up 0 bases, with 3 bases separating them. The germline V gene encodes CDR1 ENHRY and CDR2 SYGVKD. The CDR3 covers 15 residues. The DNA of the CDR3 is TGTGCCATCAGTGAGTCTAGCTCTGGGGCCAACGTCCTGACTTTC. Protein product: CAISESSSGANVLTF.

This chain links TRBV27 with TRBJ2-5; 7 bases agree with TRBD1. Looked up from germline, CDR1 is MNHEY and CDR2 is SMNVEV (reference sequence). The CDR3 runs to 13 residues. J gave up 4 bases and V 5 bases, and 4 bases lay outside the gene matches. CDR3 in DNA: TGTGCCAGCAGTCGACAGGGTGGAGAGACCCAGTACTTC. It yields the protein CASSRQGGETQYF.

This chain uses TRBV2 with TRBJ1-5; D is unclear. CDR3 size: 13 residues. V was clipped by 7 bases and J by 1 base, with 8 bases between them. Germline values: CDR1 SNHLY, CDR2 FYNNEI. The CDR3 DNA is TGTGCCAGCAAGCCCACGAGCAATCAGCCCCAGCATTTT. It encodes CASKPTSNQPQHF.

The table lists this clone with a count of one. The chain uses TRBV9 and TRBJ2-1, with D hard to call. CDR3 length: 12 residues. Germline CDR1 SGDLS, CDR2 YYNGEE. The germline V and J ends were trimmed by 4 bases and 5 bases, with 7 bases remaining between them. CDR3 residues: CASSHSNNEQFF. CDR3 DNA sequence: TGTGCCAGCAGCCACAGTAACAATGAGCAGTTCTTC.

J is TRBJ1-1 and V is TRBV3-1 (or the pseudogene TRBV3-2); TRBD1 matches 8 bases. Germline CDR1 is LGHDT and CDR2 is YNNKEL (reference sequence). The V segment lost 4 bases and the J segment 4 bases; nucleotides outside the gene matches: 8. The CDR3 is made up of 15 amino acids. Here the CDR3 DNA reads TGTGCCAGCAGCCCCTCGGACAGGGAAGCCACTGAAGCTTTCTTT. Residues: CASSPSDREATEAFF.

The V call is TRBV7-3, the J call TRBJ2-3; TRBD1 agrees at 9 bases. Germline assignment: CDR1 SGHTA and CDR2 FQGTGA. V shed 5 bases and J 8 bases; nucleotides not matched to a gene: 8. The CDR3 runs to 14 residues. CDR3 in amino acids: CASSPGQGYGTQYF. The CDR3 DNA sequence: TGTGCCAGCAGCCCGGGACAGGGATATGGTACGCAGTATTTT.

The CDR3 bases are TGCGCCAGCGGATACAGGGTAGGGATGAACACTGAAGCTTTCTTT. It yields the protein CASGYRVGMNTEAFF. The chain links TRBV10-1 to TRBJ1-1; D is perhaps TRBD1 (6 bases). The CDR3 contains 15 residues. V lost 8 bases and J 0 bases, leaving 16 bases between the germline ends. In germline, CDR1 is WNHNN, CDR2 SYGVQD (reference sequence).

V gene TRBV9 combines with J gene TRBJ1-4; TRBD1 might be the D (5 bases). V shed 4 bases and J shed 7 bases, with 17 bases lying between them. Germline V CDR1 and CDR2: SGDLS, YYNGEE. CDR3 length: 15 amino acids. CDR3 sequence (DNA): TGTGCCAGCAGCCCCCAGGGCGGGGATGGTGAAAAACTGTTTTTT. Protein product: CASSPQGGDGEKLFF.

The chain recombines TRBV19 with TRBJ2-1; D is unresolved. The germline gives CDR1 LNHDA, CDR2 SQIVND (reference sequence). The CDR3 extends over 15 amino acids. V was trimmed by 3 bases and J by 1 base, leaving 10 bases between them. The CDR3 here is CASSILLGSYNEQFF. The CDR3 bases are TGTGCCAGTAGTATCCTTCTAGGATCCTACAATGAGCAGTTCTTC.

The table lists this clone with a few counts. The chain combines TRBV11-2 with TRBJ1-5; 8 bases agree with TRBD1. V was pared by 1 base and J by 2 bases, with 10 bases of the junction left unmatched. Germline V gene data show CDR1 as SGHAT and CDR2 as FQNNGV. The CDR3 length is 18 residues. The CDR3 here is CASSLGSGGVHGNQPQHF. The CDR3 DNA follows: TGTGCCAGCAGCTTAGGCTCAGGGGGCGTACATGGCAATCAGCCCCAGCATTTT.

The CDR3 loop is CASSLGSYSGGNEQFF. The CDR3 DNA is TGCGCCAGCAGCTTGGGTTCGTATTCCGGGGGCAATGAGCAGTTCTTC. The chain carries TRBV5-1 and TRBJ2-1, with D possibly matching TRBD2 (6 bases). V was cut by 0 bases and J by 6 bases, with 16 bases left in between. The CDR3 is made up of 16 amino acids. Germline lookup yields CDR1 SGHRS and CDR2 YFSETQ.